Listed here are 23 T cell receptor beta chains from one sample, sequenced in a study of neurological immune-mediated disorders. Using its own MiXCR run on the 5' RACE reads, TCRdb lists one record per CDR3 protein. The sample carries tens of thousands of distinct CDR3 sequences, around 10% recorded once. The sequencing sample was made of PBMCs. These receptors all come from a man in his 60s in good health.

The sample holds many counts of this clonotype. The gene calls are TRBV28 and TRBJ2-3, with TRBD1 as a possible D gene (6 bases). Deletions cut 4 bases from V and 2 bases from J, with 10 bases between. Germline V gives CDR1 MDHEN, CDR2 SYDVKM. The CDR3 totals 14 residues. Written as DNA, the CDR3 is TGTGCCAGCAGTTCGTGGACAGCCACAGATACGCAGTATTTT. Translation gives CASSSWTATDTQYF.

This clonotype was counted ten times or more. CDR3 DNA: TGCAGTGCTACCCGCATGAACACTGAAGCTTTCTTT. This translates into CSATRMNTEAFF. The V gene is TRBV20-1, the J gene TRBJ1-1; D is ambiguous. CDR3 length: 12 residues. Germline lookup yields CDR1 DFQATT and CDR2 SNEGSKA (reference sequence). V dropped 4 bases and J dropped 0 bases, with 6 bases sitting between them.

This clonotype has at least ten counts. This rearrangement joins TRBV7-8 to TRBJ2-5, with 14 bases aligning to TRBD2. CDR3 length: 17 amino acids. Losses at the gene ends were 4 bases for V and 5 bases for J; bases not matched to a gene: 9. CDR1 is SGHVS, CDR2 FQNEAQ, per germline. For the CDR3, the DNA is TGTGCCAGCAGCTCTCAGACTAGCGGGGGGGCTACGGAGACCCAGTACTTC. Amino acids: CASSSQTSGGATETQYF.

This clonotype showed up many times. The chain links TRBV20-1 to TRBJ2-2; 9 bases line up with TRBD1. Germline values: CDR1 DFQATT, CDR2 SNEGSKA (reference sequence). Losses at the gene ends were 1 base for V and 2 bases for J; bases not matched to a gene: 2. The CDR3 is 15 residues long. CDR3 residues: CSARVGQGNTGELFF. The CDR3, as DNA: TGCAGTGCTAGAGTGGGACAGGGTAACACCGGGGAGCTGTTTTTT.

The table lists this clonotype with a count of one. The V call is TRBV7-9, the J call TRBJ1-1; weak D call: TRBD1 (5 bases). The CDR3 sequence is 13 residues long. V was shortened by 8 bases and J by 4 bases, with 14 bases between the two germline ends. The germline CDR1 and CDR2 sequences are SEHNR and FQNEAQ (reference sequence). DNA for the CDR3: TGTGCCAGCTCGGGGGTCATGGGCACTGAAGCTTTCTTT. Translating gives CASSGVMGTEAFF.

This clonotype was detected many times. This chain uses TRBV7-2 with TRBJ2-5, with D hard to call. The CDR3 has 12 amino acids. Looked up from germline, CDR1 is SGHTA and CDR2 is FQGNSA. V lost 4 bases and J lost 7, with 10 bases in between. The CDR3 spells CASSSPLRTQYF. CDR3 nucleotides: TGTGCCAGCAGCTCCCCGCTCCGGACCCAGTACTTC.

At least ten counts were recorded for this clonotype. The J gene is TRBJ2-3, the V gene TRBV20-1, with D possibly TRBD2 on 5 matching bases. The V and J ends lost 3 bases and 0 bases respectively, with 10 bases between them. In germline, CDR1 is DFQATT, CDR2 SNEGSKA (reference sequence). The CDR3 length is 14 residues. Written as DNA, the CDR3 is TGCAGTGCTAGCGGGGAGACTAGCACAGATACGCAGTATTTT. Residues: CSASGETSTDTQYF.

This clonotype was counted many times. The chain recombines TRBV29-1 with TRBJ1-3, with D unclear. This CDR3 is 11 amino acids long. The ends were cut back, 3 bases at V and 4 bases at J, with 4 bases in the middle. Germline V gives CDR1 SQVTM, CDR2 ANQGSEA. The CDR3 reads CSVDSGNTIYF. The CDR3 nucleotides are TGCAGCGTTGACTCGGGAAACACCATATATTTT.

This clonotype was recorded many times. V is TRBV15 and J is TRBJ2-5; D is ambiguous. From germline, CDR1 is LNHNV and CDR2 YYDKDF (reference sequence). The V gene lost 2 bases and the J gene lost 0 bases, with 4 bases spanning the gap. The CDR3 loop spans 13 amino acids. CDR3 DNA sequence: TGTGCCACCAGCAGACCGTACCAAGAGACCCAGTACTTC. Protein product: CATSRPYQETQYF.

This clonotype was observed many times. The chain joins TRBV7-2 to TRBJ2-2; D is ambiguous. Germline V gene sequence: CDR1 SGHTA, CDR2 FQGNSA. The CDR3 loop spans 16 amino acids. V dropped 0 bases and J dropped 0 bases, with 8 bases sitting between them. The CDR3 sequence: CASSLAWVTNTGELFF. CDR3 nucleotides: TGTGCCAGCAGCTTAGCGTGGGTAACGAACACCGGGGAGCTGTTTTTT.

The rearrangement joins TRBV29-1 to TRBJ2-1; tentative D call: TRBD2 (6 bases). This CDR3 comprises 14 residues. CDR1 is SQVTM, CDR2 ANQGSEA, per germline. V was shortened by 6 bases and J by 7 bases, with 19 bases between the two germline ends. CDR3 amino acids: CSVDGGEVRNEQFF. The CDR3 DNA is TGCAGCGTCGATGGAGGGGAAGTCAGGAATGAGCAGTTCTTC.

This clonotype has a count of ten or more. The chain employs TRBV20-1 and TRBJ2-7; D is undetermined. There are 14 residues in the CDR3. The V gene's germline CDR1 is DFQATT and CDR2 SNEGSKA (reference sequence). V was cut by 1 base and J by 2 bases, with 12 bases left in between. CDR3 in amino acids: CSARVGIPPYEQYF. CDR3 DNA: TGCAGTGCTAGAGTGGGGATTCCCCCCTACGAGCAGTACTTC.

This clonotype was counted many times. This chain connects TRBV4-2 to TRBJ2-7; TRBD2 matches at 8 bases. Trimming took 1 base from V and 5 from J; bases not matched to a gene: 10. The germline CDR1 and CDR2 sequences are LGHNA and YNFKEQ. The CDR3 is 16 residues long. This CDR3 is CASSQGGGLAANEQYF. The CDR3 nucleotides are TGTGCCAGCAGCCAAGGAGGAGGACTAGCTGCCAACGAGCAGTACTTC.

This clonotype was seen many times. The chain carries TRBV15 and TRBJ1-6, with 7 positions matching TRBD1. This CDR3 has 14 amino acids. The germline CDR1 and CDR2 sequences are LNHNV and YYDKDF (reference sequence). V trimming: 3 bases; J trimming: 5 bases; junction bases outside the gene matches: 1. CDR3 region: CATSSQGDNSPLHF. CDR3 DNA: TGTGCCACCAGCAGCCAGGGGGATAATTCACCCCTCCACTTT.

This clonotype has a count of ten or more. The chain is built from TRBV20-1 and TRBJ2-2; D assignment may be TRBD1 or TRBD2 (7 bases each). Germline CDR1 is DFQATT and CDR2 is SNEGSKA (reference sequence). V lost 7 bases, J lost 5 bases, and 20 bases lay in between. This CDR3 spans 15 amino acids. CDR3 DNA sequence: TGCAGTGGGATCGCAGGGGGGGCGCGAACCGGGGAGCTGTTTTTT. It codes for CSGIAGGARTGELFF.

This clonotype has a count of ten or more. The DNA of the CDR3 is TGCAGTGCTAGATGGACAGTCAATGAGCAGTTCTTC. Translating gives CSARWTVNEQFF. J is TRBJ2-1 and V is TRBV20-1; perhaps TRBD1 as D (6 bases). The CDR3 spans 12 residues. The ends were cut back, 2 bases at V and 6 bases at J, with 8 bases in the middle. Germline values: CDR1 DFQATT, CDR2 SNEGSKA (reference sequence).

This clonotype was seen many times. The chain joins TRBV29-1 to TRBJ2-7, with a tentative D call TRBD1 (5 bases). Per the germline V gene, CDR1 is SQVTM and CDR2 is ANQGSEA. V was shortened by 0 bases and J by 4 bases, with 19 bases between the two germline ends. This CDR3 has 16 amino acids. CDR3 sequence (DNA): TGCAGCGTTGAAGAAGGCCATACAGGAACCACTTACGAGCAGTACTTC. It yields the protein CSVEEGHTGTTYEQYF.

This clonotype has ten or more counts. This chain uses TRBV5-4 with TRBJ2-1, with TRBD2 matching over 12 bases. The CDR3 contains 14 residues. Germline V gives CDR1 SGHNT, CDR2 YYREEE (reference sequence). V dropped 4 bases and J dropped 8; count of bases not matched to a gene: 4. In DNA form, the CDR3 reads TGTGCCAGCAGCCGGACTAGCGGGGACGATGAGCAGTTCTTC. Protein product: CASSRTSGDDEQFF. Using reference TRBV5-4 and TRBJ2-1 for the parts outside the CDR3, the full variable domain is ETGVTQSPTHLIKTRGQQVTLRCSSQSGHNTVSWYQQALGQGPQFIFQYYREEENGRGNFPPRFSGLQFPNYSSELNVNALELDDSALYLCASSRTSGDDEQFFGPGTRLTVL.

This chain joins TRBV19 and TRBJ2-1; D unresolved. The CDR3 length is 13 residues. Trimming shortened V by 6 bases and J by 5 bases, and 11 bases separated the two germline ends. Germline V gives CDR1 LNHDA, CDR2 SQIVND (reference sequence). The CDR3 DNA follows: TGTGCCAGTAGGTGGGCAGCCGACAATGAGCAGTTCTTC. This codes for CASRWAADNEQFF.

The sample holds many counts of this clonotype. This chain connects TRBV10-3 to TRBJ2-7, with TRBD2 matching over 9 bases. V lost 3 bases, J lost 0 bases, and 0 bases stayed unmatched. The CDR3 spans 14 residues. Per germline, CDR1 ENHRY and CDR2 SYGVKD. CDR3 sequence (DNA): TGTGCCATCAGTGATAGCGGGGGCTCCTACGAGCAGTACTTC. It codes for CAISDSGGSYEQYF.

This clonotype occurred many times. The CDR3 region is CAISGFASGGEDTQYF. In nucleotides, the CDR3 is TGTGCCATCAGTGGGTTCGCTAGCGGCGGGGAAGATACGCAGTATTTT. The chain employs TRBV10-3 and TRBJ2-3; 7 bases line up with TRBD2. After removal of 4 bases from V and 5 bases from J, the junction contained 12 bases not matched to a gene. The CDR3 spans 16 residues. Germline assignment: CDR1 ENHRY and CDR2 SYGVKD.

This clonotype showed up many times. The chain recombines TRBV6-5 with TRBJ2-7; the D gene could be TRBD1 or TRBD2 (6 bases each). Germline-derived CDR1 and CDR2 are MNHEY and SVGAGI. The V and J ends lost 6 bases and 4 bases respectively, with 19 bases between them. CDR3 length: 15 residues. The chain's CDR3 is CASRTPLGGLYEQYF. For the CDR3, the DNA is TGTGCCAGCAGAACCCCCTTGGGGGGCTTATACGAGCAGTACTTC.

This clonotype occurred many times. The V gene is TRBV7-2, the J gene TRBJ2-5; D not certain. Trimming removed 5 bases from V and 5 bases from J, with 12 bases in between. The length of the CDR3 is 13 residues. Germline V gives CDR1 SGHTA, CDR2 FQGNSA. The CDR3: CASSPSSFETQYF. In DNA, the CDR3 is TGTGCCAGCAGCCCCAGCTCCTTCGAGACCCAGTACTTC.